This T cell receptor beta chain was profiled in a study of OX40 agonist ivuxolimab in advanced cancers. The wider study: Ivuxolimab was delivered to patients intravenously every 2 weeks at doses spanning 0.01 to 10 mg/kg. Notes on the study in general: Certain nonresponders likewise exhibited a low normalized T-cell clonal expansion. More expanded clones were seen, on average, in CD8+ T cells than in CD4+.

Trimming cost V 10 bases and J 1 base; bases outside gene matches: 10. This CDR3 is 16 amino acids long. Germline V gene lookup returns CDR1 LNHDA and CDR2 SQIVND (reference sequence). As to this clone: The antigen is unknown.

Profiled with immunoSEQ multiplex PCR; TCRdb holds only in-frame clones, not every one. The sample has around 80,000 clones, 88% seen once. Autoimmune disease history or systemic immunosuppression barred patients. The chain has TRBV19 and TRBJ1-5; 10 bases map to TRBD1. This TCR was recovered from an adult with an advanced solid tumor such as melanoma, head and neck, liver or kidney cancer. Source: CD4+ or CD8+ T cells sorted from blood, taken in a trial of the OX40 agonist ivuxolimab. In DNA, the CDR3 is TGTGCCACCCAGTACCGGGGACAGGGGAGCAATCAGCCCCAGCATTTT. Encoded protein: CATQYRGQGSNQPQHF.